This TCR beta chain was documented in a study of CD8 T cells in Susac syndrome. CD8+ and CD4+ T cells circulating in blood were sequenced for TCR beta. While CD8+ and CD4+ T cells were isolated negatively, TEMRA cells were enriched by FACS. Reverse transcription of roughly 0.45 to 1 ug RNA used random hexamers. TCRdb passed the immunoSEQ multiplex PCR reads through MiXCR, listing each CDR3 protein once. This sample has 130,000 or so distinct CDR3 sequences, with roughly 95% found just once. The specimen sequenced was CD4+ T cells from PBMCs. The source of this sequence is a human donor with multiple sclerosis.

CDR3 nucleotide sequence: TGTGCCAGCAGTTTATTGGGACAGGGGCTCTATGGCTACACCTTC. It translates to CASSLLGQGLYGYTF. This chain links TRBV27 with TRBJ1-2, with 10 bases matching TRBD1. Per germline, CDR1 MNHEY and CDR2 SMNVEV (reference sequence). The J segment lost 4 bases and the V segment lost 1 base, leaving 3 bases of the junction unmatched. There are 15 residues in the CDR3.